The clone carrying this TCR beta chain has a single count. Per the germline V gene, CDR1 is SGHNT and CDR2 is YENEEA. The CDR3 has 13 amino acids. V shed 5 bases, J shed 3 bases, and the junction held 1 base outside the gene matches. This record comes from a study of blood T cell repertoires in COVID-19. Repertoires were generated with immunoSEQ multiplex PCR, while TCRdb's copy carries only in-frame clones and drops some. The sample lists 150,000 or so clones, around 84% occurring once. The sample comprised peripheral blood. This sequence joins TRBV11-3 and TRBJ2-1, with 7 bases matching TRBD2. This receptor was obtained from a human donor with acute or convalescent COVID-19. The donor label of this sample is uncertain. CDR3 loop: CASSRTSYNEQFF. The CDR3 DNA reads TGTGCCAGCAGCAGGACTAGCTACAATGAGCAGTTCTTC.